The source of this T cell receptor beta chain is a study of siplizumab effects on memory and regulatory T cells (dated by TCRdb to between 2018 and 2021). In the study overall: The effect of the anti-CD2 antibody siplizumab on alloreactive T-cell subsets was examined in allogeneic mixed lymphocyte reactions constructed from human PBMCs. On the study overall, not on this receptor specifically: In reactions with siplizumab, an average of approximately 70% of mappable alloreactive CD4+ clones were Treg-derived, compared with 25% to 30% in control reactions. Unstimulated naive T cells appeared to be more diverse than memory T cells, and naive cells seemed to make a substantial contribution to the alloresponse. Because sequences below about 10^-5 frequency were poorly captured, only a minor fraction of alloreactive clones could be mapped to unstimulated subsets. No functional confirmation was obtained for the suppressive function of proliferating Tregs from siplizumab cultures. Siplizumab significantly reduced the cumulative frequency of alloreactive sequences traceable to unstimulated CD4+ memory T cells. A naive or memory phenotype could not be assigned to roughly 75-96% of proliferating CD4+ or CD8+ clones.

Sorted unstimulated T cells and proliferating T cells recovered from mixed lymphocyte reactions were subjected to TCRbeta CDR3 sequencing. Fresh whole blood from roughly ten HLA-typed healthy donors was used to isolate PBMCs. To map where alloreactive clones came from, CD4+ non-regulatory T cells in the unstimulated state were FACS-sorted. As concerns this clone: It lacks a known antigen. One base away there is no much larger clone; base qualities are not given.

The method behind the library was the immunoSEQ multiplex PCR assay. Approximately 100,000 TCR templates per sample were assayed on the deep sequencing platform. Genomic DNA extracted from sorted T cells was used for TCRbeta CDR3 sequencing. The published analysis was carried out like this. The R programming language was used for clonal analysis of TCRbeta CDR3 data. Alloreactive CD4+ and CD8+ clones were identified by comparing unstimulated samples to CFSE-low samples taken after the reaction. By matching sequences to the repertoires of sorted unstimulated Treg and non-Treg cells, each alloreactive CD4+ clone was assigned a regulatory or non-regulatory origin. TCRdb retrieved this table from immuneACCESS and kept in-frame rearrangements only. Not all clones are present; in checked studies, unresolved V genes account for under half, and no reason is known for the remainder. From that table come the V and J calls and clone size; the DNA was used to work out D and trimming. In all, the sample holds 90,000 to 150,000 clones, and just over 90% of those were seen once. The top ten constitute 0.16% of the sample.

This TCR was recovered from a human donor in good health. The specimen sequenced was non-Treg CD4+ T cells sorted from blood. The cell subset or site label, read with the paper, signifies: FACS-sorted unstimulated CD4+ non-regulatory T cells.

The CDR3 region reads CASSFQGAGTGELFF. The DNA is TGTGCCAGCAGCTTCCAGGGGGCGGGCACCGGGGAGCTGTTTTTT. The chain is made from TRBV11-2 and TRBJ2-2, with 8 junctional bases fitting TRBD1. The CDR3 covers 15 residues, taking in both the cysteine and the phenylalanine. CDR3 DNA only is kept here, 45 bases in frame from base 1. V is trimmed back by 3 bases and J by 4 bases, and the junction contains 4 bases that no gene match accounts for. For CDR1 and CDR2, the germline V gene lists SGHAT and FQNNGV.